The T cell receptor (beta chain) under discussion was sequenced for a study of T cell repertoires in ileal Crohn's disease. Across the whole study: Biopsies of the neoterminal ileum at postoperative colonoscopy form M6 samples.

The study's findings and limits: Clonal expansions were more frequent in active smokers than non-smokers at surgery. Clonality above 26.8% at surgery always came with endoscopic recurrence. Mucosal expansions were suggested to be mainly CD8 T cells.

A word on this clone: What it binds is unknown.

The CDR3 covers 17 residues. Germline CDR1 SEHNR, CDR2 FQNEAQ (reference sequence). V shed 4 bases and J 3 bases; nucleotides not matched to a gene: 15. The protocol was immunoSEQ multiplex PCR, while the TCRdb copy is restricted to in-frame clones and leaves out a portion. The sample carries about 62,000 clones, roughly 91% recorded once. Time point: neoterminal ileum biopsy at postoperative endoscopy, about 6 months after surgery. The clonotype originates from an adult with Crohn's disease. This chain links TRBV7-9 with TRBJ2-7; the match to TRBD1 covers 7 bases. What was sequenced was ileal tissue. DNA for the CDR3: TGTGCCAGCAGCTCTATACACCCGGGACAGCAAATCTACGAGCAGTACTTC. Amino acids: CASSSIHPGQQIYEQYF.